The 12 T cell receptor beta chains below come from one sample, sequenced in a study of OX40 agonist ivuxolimab in advanced cancers. Clones were read by immunoSEQ multiplex PCR, and TCRdb kept only the in-frame ones, dropping some. The repertoire holds around 48,000 clones, over 80% seen once, with roughly 1.2% in the top ten. The specimen was CD4+ or CD8+ T cells sorted from blood, collected in a trial of the OX40 agonist ivuxolimab. These receptors were obtained from an adult with an advanced solid tumor such as melanoma, head and neck, liver or kidney cancer.

This clone was seen just once. The genes are TRBV7-2 and TRBJ1-6; D not certain. In germline, CDR1 is SGHTA, CDR2 FQGNSA. Between the trimmed V and J ends, which lost 2 bases and 10 bases, there was a span of 24 bases. There are 18 residues in the CDR3. CDR3 DNA: TGTGCCAGCAGCTTATACAACAGTCTTTTCCGTGGTGGGTCACCCCTCCACTTT. This gives the protein CASSLYNSLFRGGSPLHF.

This chain joins TRBV7-2 and TRBJ2-1; 9 bases are shared with TRBD2. CDR1 and CDR2 (germline): SGHTA, FQGNSA. The junction had 6 bases not matched to a gene; V was cut back by 2 bases and J by 7 bases. CDR3 size: 15 residues. CDR3 sequence reads: CASSLMRGGANEQFF. The CDR3 nucleotides read TGTGCCAGCAGCTTAATGCGCGGGGGGGCAAATGAGCAGTTCTTC.

This clone has just one count. This rearrangement joins TRBV9 to TRBJ1-6, with 9 nucleotides matching TRBD1. The germline gives CDR1 SGDLS, CDR2 YYNGEE. The CDR3 is made up of 15 amino acids. V lost 4 bases and J lost 7; bases outside the gene matches: 6. This CDR3 reads CASSPQGARNSPLHF. The CDR3 DNA is TGTGCCAGCAGCCCACAGGGGGCTAGGAATTCACCCCTCCACTTT.

This sequence joins TRBV5-5 and TRBJ1-1; maybe TRBD1 (6 bases). CDR1 SGHKS and CDR2 YYEKEE come from the germline V gene (reference sequence). The length of the CDR3 is 16 residues. Between the trimmed V and J ends, which lost 0 bases and 2 bases, there was a span of 14 bases. Here the CDR3 reads CASSLAQGNYNTEAFF. The CDR3 DNA follows: TGTGCCAGCAGCTTGGCTCAGGGGAATTATAACACTGAAGCTTTCTTT. The variable domain in full, with the rest retrieved from reference TRBV5-5 and TRBJ1-1, is DAGVTQSPTHLIKTRGQQVTLRCSPISGHKSVSWYQQVLGQGPQFIFQYYEKEERGRGNFPDRFSARQFPNYSSELNVNALLLGDSALYLCASSLAQGNYNTEAFFGQGTRLTVV.

The CDR3 spells CASSLQGSDYGYTF. The CDR3 DNA reads as TGTGCCAGTAGTCTTCAGGGGTCTGACTATGGCTACACCTTC. The chain couples TRBV19 to TRBJ1-2; a weak D match, TRBD1 (6 bases). Germline V gene sequence: CDR1 LNHDA, CDR2 SQIVND (reference sequence). The CDR3 runs 14 residues. The V end was cut by 5 bases, the J end by 3 bases, with 13 bases between. Supplemented by reference TRBV19 and TRBJ1-2, the full variable domain reads DGGITQSPKYLFRKEGQNVTLSCEQNLNHDAMYWYRQDPGQGLRLIYYSQIVNDFQKGDIAEGYSVSREKKESFPLTVTSAQKNPTAFYLCASSLQGSDYGYTFGSGTRLTVV.

The CDR3 DNA reads as TGTGCCAGCAGCTTGGCCCGACTAGCGGGGGCAGATACGCAGTATTTT. Its translation: CASSLARLAGADTQYF. This chain connects TRBV5-5 to TRBJ2-3; 12 nucleotides line up with TRBD2. The CDR3 is 16 amino acids. The germline CDR1 and CDR2 sequences are SGHKS and YYEKEE (reference sequence). The ends lost 0 bases at V and 4 bases at J; junction bases unmatched: 3. Based on the CDR3 plus reference TRBV5-5 and TRBJ2-3, the full variable domain is DAGVTQSPTHLIKTRGQQVTLRCSPISGHKSVSWYQQVLGQGPQFIFQYYEKEERGRGNFPDRFSARQFPNYSSELNVNALLLGDSALYLCASSLARLAGADTQYFGPGTRLTVL.

This sequence joins TRBV7-8 and TRBJ2-5; the match to TRBD2 covers 14 bases. Trimming cost V 5 bases and J 4 bases; bases outside gene matches: 6. The germline V gene encodes CDR1 SGHVS and CDR2 FQNEAQ. The CDR3 contains 16 residues. Here the CDR3 reads CASSPTSGGAGETQYF. In DNA form, the CDR3 reads TGTGCCAGCAGCCCGACTAGCGGGGGGGCGGGAGAGACCCAGTACTTC. The whole variable domain, remainder taken from reference TRBV7-8 and TRBJ2-5, is GAGVSQSPRYKVAKRGQDVALRCDPISGHVSLFWYQQALGQGPEFLTYFQNEAQLDKSGLPSDRFFAERPEGSVSTLKIQRTQQEDSAVYLCASSPTSGGAGETQYFGPGTRLLVL.

CDR3 nucleotides: TGTGCCAGCAGCTTAGCGGGCGGGGGGCAATATGAGCAGTTCTTC. Its protein is CASSLAGGGQYEQFF. The gene calls are TRBV7-2 and TRBJ2-1; 8 nucleotides match TRBD2. The CDR3 is made up of 15 amino acids. Germline lookup yields CDR1 SGHTA and CDR2 FQGNSA. The V and J ends lost 0 bases and 8 bases, in that order; junction bases with no gene match: 6.

The genes are TRBV5-1 and TRBJ2-3, with 7 bases identical to TRBD2. The V gene's germline CDR1 is SGHRS and CDR2 YFSETQ. The V and J ends lost 0 bases and 5 bases, in that order; junction bases with no gene match: 3. The CDR3 is 14 amino acids. The CDR3 coding sequence is TGCGCCAGCAGCTTGGGGACTAGTAGAGATACGCAGTATTTT. This codes for CASSLGTSRDTQYF.

The rearrangement links TRBV9 to TRBJ2-5; TRBD1 might be the D (6 bases). Germline V lookup: CDR1 SGDLS, CDR2 YYNGEE. The ends were cut back, 3 bases at V and 4 bases at J, with 10 bases in the middle. CDR3 length: 13 amino acids. The CDR3 is CASSAGTLETQYF. The CDR3 DNA is TGTGCCAGCAGCGCCGGGACACTAGAGACCCAGTACTTC.

This rearrangement joins TRBV10-2 to TRBJ2-7; possibly TRBD1 or TRBD2 for D (5 bases each). The CDR3 length is 15 residues. Germline assignment: CDR1 WSHSY and CDR2 SAAADI. Trimming removed 6 bases at V and 3 bases at J, with 18 bases between. The CDR3 loop reads CASRPAAGTYYEQYF. CDR3 in DNA: TGCGCCAGCAGGCCCGCCGCCGGGACCTACTACGAGCAGTACTTC.

The J gene is TRBJ1-6, the V gene TRBV30; the D is unclear. From germline, CDR1 is GTSNPN and CDR2 SVGIG (reference sequence). The length of the CDR3 is 15 residues. Trimming left V 4 bases short and J 9 bases short, with 19 bases between. The CDR3 region has the DNA TGTGCCTGGAACCCTCGCGCTACACACCGTTCACCCCTCCACTTT. This sequence encodes CAWNPRATHRSPLHF.